The 28 T cell receptor beta chains below come from one sample, sequenced in a study of T-cell memory formation after mild COVID-19. MiXCR, run by TCRdb on the 5' RACE reads, gives a single entry per CDR3 protein. The sample has hundreds of thousands of distinct CDR3 sequences, 28% seen once. The source material was PBMCs or a T cell subset sorted from them (not recorded which). Receptors originate from an adult woman who had mild COVID-19 (a few samples of this study predate the infection). Cell type and time point are not known.

The rearrangement uses TRBV6-5 and TRBJ1-5, with D perhaps matching TRBD1 (5 bases). V lost 6 bases, J lost 2 bases, and 14 bases lay in between. CDR1 and CDR2 from the germline V gene are MNHEY and SVGAGI. The CDR3 extends over 15 amino acids. The CDR3 DNA reads as TGTGCCAGCAGCCCCGTAAGAGGGGGCAATCAGCCCCAGCATTTT. It codes for CASSPVRGGNQPQHF.

The chain links TRBV24-1 to TRBJ1-5, with D uncertain. CDR1 and CDR2 from the germline V gene are KGHDR and SFDVKD. The CDR3 length is 13 residues. V shed 6 bases and J shed 0 bases, with 5 bases lying between them. DNA of the CDR3: TGTGCCACCAGTCAGTATAGCAATCAGCCCCAGCATTTT. It specifies CATSQYSNQPQHF.

In nucleotides, the CDR3 is TGTGCCAGCAGCCTCTGGACAGGGGAGACTGGGGCCAACGTCCTGACTTTC. This codes for CASSLWTGETGANVLTF. The chain carries TRBV3-1 and TRBJ2-6; the match to TRBD1 covers 9 bases. The CDR3 has 17 amino acids. Germline CDR1 LGHDT, CDR2 YNNKEL (reference sequence). V trimming: 4 bases; J trimming: 2 bases; junction bases outside the gene matches: 6.

This clonotype was seen a few times. The gene calls are TRBV7-9 and TRBJ2-2; 8 bases map to TRBD1. CDR1 SEHNR and CDR2 FQNEAQ come from the germline V gene (reference sequence). The V segment lost 6 bases and the J segment 6 bases; nucleotides outside the gene matches: 6. The CDR3 runs 14 residues. CDR3 coding DNA: TGTGCCAGCAGACTGGACAGGGCGTCCGGGGAGCTGTTTTTT. Translated, it gives CASRLDRASGELFF.

The rearrangement joins TRBV12-3 or TRBV12-4 to TRBJ1-2; tentatively, D is TRBD1 (5 bases). The CDR3 is made up of 11 amino acids. Trimming stripped 5 bases from V and 8 bases from J, with 9 bases between. The CDR3, as DNA: TGTGCCAGCAGTCCTGGACACGGCTACACCTTC. Encoded protein: CASSPGHGYTF.

The chain joins TRBV12-3 or TRBV12-4 to TRBJ2-3, with TRBD2 matching 7 bases. The CDR3 has 16 amino acids. V lost 3 bases, J lost 0 bases, and 6 bases stayed unmatched. The CDR3 DNA is TGTGCCAGCAGTTTTACGGGAGGAGCTAGCACAGATACGCAGTATTTT. This codes for CASSFTGGASTDTQYF.

This clonotype has a single count. V gene TRBV4-1 combines with J gene TRBJ1-3, with D possibly matching TRBD1 (5 bases). CDR3 size: 17 residues. V was pared by 4 bases and J by 4 bases, with 20 bases between. Germline CDR1 reads MGHRA; CDR2 reads YSYEKL. The DNA of the CDR3 is TGCGCCAGCAGCCTAGGACCGGGACCGAAGCCCGGAAACACCATATATTTT. Protein: CASSLGPGPKPGNTIYF.

This clonotype appeared a few times. The genes are TRBV7-9 and TRBJ2-7; D is possibly TRBD2 (5 bases). CDR1 is SEHNR, CDR2 FQNEAQ, per germline (reference sequence). Trimming took 2 bases from V and 3 from J, leaving 14 bases between them. The CDR3 consists of 15 residues. This CDR3 reads CASSLFGVELYEQYF. CDR3 sequence (DNA): TGTGCCAGCAGCTTATTCGGGGTGGAGCTCTACGAGCAGTACTTC.

CDR3 sequence reads: CASSSYGTDYNEQFF. In nucleotides, the CDR3 is TGTGCCAGCAGTTCCTACGGGACAGACTACAATGAGCAGTTCTTC. The genes are TRBV2 and TRBJ2-1, with 7 bases fitting TRBD1. The CDR3 contains 15 residues. Germline lookup yields CDR1 SNHLY and CDR2 FYNNEI. Trimming took 5 bases from V and 3 from J; bases not matched to a gene: 7.

There are a few counts of this clonotype. CDR3 protein: CASSLQTGRYGYTF. The CDR3, as DNA: TGTGCCAGCAGCCTTCAGACAGGACGGTATGGCTACACCTTC. The rearrangement links TRBV14 to TRBJ1-2; perhaps TRBD1 as D (6 bases). This CDR3 is 14 amino acids long. V lost 4 bases and J 5 bases, leaving 14 bases between the germline ends. The germline V gene encodes CDR1 SGHDN and CDR2 FVKESK.

This clonotype was seen only a few times. Written as DNA, the CDR3 is TGCAGCGTTGAAGCTGCGAACACCGGGGAGCTGTTTTTT. This gives the protein CSVEAANTGELFF. This sequence joins TRBV29-1 and TRBJ2-2; D not certain. Germline-derived CDR1 and CDR2 are SQVTM and ANQGSEA. Trimming removed 1 base at V and 0 bases at J, with 3 bases between. The CDR3 has 13 amino acids.

The CDR3 loop is CASRGGAIYNEQFF. The DNA for the CDR3 is TGTGCCAGCAGGGGGGGAGCGATTTACAATGAGCAGTTCTTC. This chain joins TRBV6-6 and TRBJ2-1, with D maybe TRBD2 (6 bases). V was clipped by 6 bases and J by 4 bases, with 13 bases between them. The length of the CDR3 is 14 residues. CDR1 MNHNY and CDR2 SVGAGI come from the germline V gene (reference sequence).

The CDR3 region has the DNA TGCGCCAGCAGCGTAGGAGGTCGGTTTTCAGACGTTCGCTATGGCTACACCTTC. It yields the protein CASSVGGRFSDVRYGYTF. The chain combines TRBV5-1 with TRBJ1-2; no reliable D call. This CDR3 region has 18 residues. The germline gives CDR1 SGHRS, CDR2 YFSETQ. Trimming left V 4 bases short and J 4 bases short, with 26 bases between.

Only a few counts were recorded for this clonotype. The chain combines TRBV7-9 with TRBJ2-3, with D unclear. Trimming pared 0 bases from V and 2 bases from J, leaving 6 bases between. The CDR3 covers 14 residues. Germline V CDR1 and CDR2: SEHNR, FQNEAQ (reference sequence). The CDR3 sequence is CASSLAAHTDTQYF. CDR3 nucleotide sequence: TGTGCCAGCAGCTTAGCCGCTCACACAGATACGCAGTATTTT.

This chain joins TRBV6-2 or TRBV6-3 and TRBJ1-2; 8 nucleotides align to TRBD1. V was pared by 2 bases and J by 8 bases, with 13 bases of the junction left unmatched. Germline CDR1 is MNHEY and CDR2 is SVGEGT. There are 16 residues in the CDR3. The CDR3 nucleotides read TGTGCCAGCAGTTACATTACGACAGGGGCCGGTGGAGGCTACACCTTC. It translates to CASSYITTGAGGGYTF.

The V call is TRBV6-2 or TRBV6-3, the J call TRBJ2-4, with D possibly being TRBD1 (5 bases). Trimming shortened V by 2 bases and J by 0 bases, and 11 bases separated the two germline ends. The CDR3 is 16 amino acids. Germline CDR1 MNHEY, CDR2 SVGEGT. CDR3 bases: TGTGCCAGCAGTTACAGGGGCCAACTAGCCAAAAACATTCAGTACTTC. Amino acids: CASSYRGQLAKNIQYF.

J is TRBJ2-4 and V is TRBV18, with D unclear. V lost 2 bases to trimming and J lost 2 bases, with 4 bases between them. The CDR3 is 13 amino acids. CDR1 KGHSH and CDR2 LQKENI come from the germline V gene. The CDR3 protein is CASSPWTKNIQYF. CDR3 sequence (DNA): TGTGCCAGCTCACCATGGACCAAAAACATTCAGTACTTC.

The V call is TRBV7-9, the J call TRBJ2-5; D gene ambiguous. The ends were cut back, 1 base at V and 5 bases at J, with 14 bases in the middle. Germline CDR1 reads SEHNR; CDR2 reads FQNEAQ (reference sequence). The CDR3 spans 15 residues. CDR3 sequence (DNA): TGTGCCAGCAGCTTAGTGGGTCCGCGCGCGGAGACCCAGTACTTC. Translation gives CASSLVGPRAETQYF.

The table lists this clonotype with a few counts. V and J are TRBV4-3 and TRBJ1-1; 7 bases match TRBD1. Germline trimming cut 0 bases from V and 3 bases from J; bases unmatched to any gene: 4. This CDR3 has 15 amino acids. Germline CDR1 reads LGHNA; CDR2 reads YSLEER. CDR3 residues: CASSQEAQGDTEAFF. CDR3 DNA sequence: TGCGCCAGCAGCCAAGAAGCCCAGGGGGACACTGAAGCTTTCTTT.

In this sample, this clonotype turned up many times. The V call is TRBV12-3 or TRBV12-4, the J call TRBJ2-1; weak D call: TRBD1 (6 bases). Trimming shortened V by 6 bases and J by 10 bases, and 10 bases separated the two germline ends. The CDR3 is 11 residues long. In nucleotides, the CDR3 is TGTGCCAGCAGCCAGGGGAGAGAGCAGTTCTTC. It codes for CASSQGREQFF.

This clonotype was counted only a few times. The V gene is TRBV11-2, the J gene TRBJ2-5; TRBD2 might be the D (6 bases). Germline CDR1 reads SGHAT; CDR2 reads FQNNGV. The CDR3 has 16 residues. The V gene lost 6 bases and the J gene lost 0 bases, with 17 bases spanning the gap. The CDR3 sequence: CASSSWDSRYQETQYF. CDR3 DNA: TGTGCCAGCAGTTCGTGGGACTCGCGTTACCAAGAGACCCAGTACTTC.

The genes are TRBV9 and TRBJ2-3, with 11 positions matching TRBD1. The V and J ends lost 0 bases and 3 bases, in that order; junction bases with no gene match: 0. The CDR3 has 15 residues. CDR1 SGDLS and CDR2 YYNGEE come from the germline V gene. The CDR3: CASSVGDRGTDTQYF. The CDR3 DNA follows: TGTGCCAGCAGCGTAGGGGACAGGGGGACAGATACGCAGTATTTT.

This clonotype was observed a handful of times. This chain uses TRBV4-1 with TRBJ2-3; 13 bases agree with TRBD2. CDR3 length: 18 residues. The germline V gene has CDR1 MGHRA and CDR2 YSYEKL. V lost 2 bases and J lost 3; bases outside the gene matches: 8. The CDR3 reads CASSQSSGTSGITDTQYF. The CDR3 DNA follows: TGCGCCAGCAGCCAAAGTAGCGGGACTAGCGGGATTACAGATACGCAGTATTTT.

This clonotype showed up just a few times. V gene TRBV11-3 combines with J gene TRBJ2-7; the match to TRBD1 covers 9 bases. The junction had 7 bases not matched to a gene; V was cut back by 8 bases and J by 5 bases. Germline V lookup: CDR1 SGHNT, CDR2 YENEEA. The CDR3 consists of 13 residues. CDR3 sequence reads: CASGRDRDDEQYF. CDR3 DNA: TGTGCCAGCGGGCGGGACAGGGATGACGAGCAGTACTTC.

The J gene is TRBJ2-7, the V gene TRBV7-2; D uncertain. CDR3 length: 12 residues. CDR1 is SGHTA, CDR2 FQGNSA, per germline. Trimming removed 4 bases at V and 6 bases at J, with 10 bases between. The CDR3 sequence is CASSYVETEQYF. CDR3 bases: TGTGCCAGCAGCTACGTTGAAACCGAGCAGTACTTC.

This clonotype has a handful of counts. The genes are TRBV29-1 and TRBJ2-2; TRBD2 is a possible D gene (6 bases). This CDR3 has 15 amino acids. Trimming cost V 1 base and J 2 bases, with 11 bases left between them. Germline V gene sequence: CDR1 SQVTM, CDR2 ANQGSEA. CDR3 sequence (DNA): TGCAGCGTTGAAGTGCCGGGGGATAACACCGGGGAGCTGTTTTTT. Its translation is CSVEVPGDNTGELFF.

This rearrangement joins TRBV12-3 or TRBV12-4 to TRBJ2-7; 8 nucleotides agree with TRBD2. V was clipped by 0 bases and J by 6 bases; unmatched bases: 10. The CDR3 extends over 16 amino acids. CDR3 DNA sequence: TGTGCCAGCAGTTTAGCGCTTGGTAGCGGGGCTGTCGAGCAGTACTTC. Translating it yields CASSLALGSGAVEQYF.

The rearrangement links TRBV7-2 to TRBJ2-3, with a tentative D call TRBD2 (7 bases). Germline-derived CDR1 and CDR2 are SGHTA and FQGNSA. The CDR3 runs to 15 residues. V lost 6 bases, J lost 4 bases, and 17 bases lay in between. The CDR3 DNA reads as TGTGCCAGCAGAAGAGGGGGGGAGGGGTCAGATACGCAGTATTTT. It specifies CASRRGGEGSDTQYF.